One sample yielded the 10 T cell receptor beta chains listed below, sequenced in a study of cytomegalovirus exposure and HLA in healthy donors. The PCR employed 60 Vbeta primers together with 13 Jbeta primers. Clones were read by immunoSEQ multiplex PCR, and TCRdb kept only the in-frame ones, dropping some. The table includes around 230,000 clones, around 78% detected once. Sequencing was performed on PBMCs. These receptors all come from a boy aged 10-17 years in good health and CMV-seronegative.

The gene calls are TRBV6-1 and TRBJ1-1, with 7 bases identical to TRBD1. The CDR3 sequence is 14 residues long. V gave up 6 bases and J gave up 8 bases; unmatched junction bases: 12. The germline V gene encodes CDR1 MNHNS and CDR2 SASEGT. The CDR3 coding sequence is TGTGCCAGCAGAAGGGACAGCTTAAAAGGGGAAGCTTTCTTT. It encodes CASRRDSLKGEAFF.

The chain combines TRBV6-5 with TRBJ1-2; the D gene is possibly TRBD1 (6 bases). This CDR3 has 12 residues. Between the trimmed V and J ends, which lost 5 bases and 8 bases, there was a span of 12 bases. Germline V gene lookup returns CDR1 MNHEY and CDR2 SVGAGI. CDR3 in amino acids: CASSPRGWGYTF. CDR3 sequence (DNA): TGTGCCAGCAGTCCGAGGGGGTGGGGCTACACCTTC.

As DNA, the CDR3 is TGTGCCAGCAGCTCGGAGGTTAATGAAAAACTGTTTTTT. Translated: CASSSEVNEKLFF. The chain recombines TRBV6-4 with TRBJ1-4; D call uncertain. V lost 6 bases, J lost 4 bases, and 9 bases lay in between. CDR1 and CDR2 from the germline V gene are MRHNA and SNTAGT. The CDR3 covers 13 residues.

The chain is built from TRBV27 and TRBJ2-7, with D possibly matching TRBD1 (6 bases). The CDR3 sequence is 15 residues long. CDR1 is MNHEY, CDR2 SMNVEV, per germline (reference sequence). Trimming left V 0 bases short and J 1 base short, with 10 bases between. Written as DNA, the CDR3 is TGTGCCAGCAGTTTATCGGGGGCCGTATCCTACGAGCAGTACTTC. It is translated as CASSLSGAVSYEQYF.

The chain recombines TRBV7-8 with TRBJ1-1; 8 nucleotides line up with TRBD1. With V trimmed by 1 base and J by 6 bases, 10 bases remained unmatched. CDR1 is SGHVS, CDR2 FQNEAQ, per germline. This CDR3 has 16 residues. CDR3 sequence: CASSLGSGGGNSEAFF. In DNA, the CDR3 is TGTGCCAGCAGCTTAGGATCAGGGGGCGGTAACTCTGAAGCTTTCTTT.

The chain links TRBV10-3 to TRBJ2-7, with 10 nucleotides matching TRBD2. With V trimmed by 10 bases and J by 6 bases, 9 bases remained unmatched. Germline V gene sequence: CDR1 ENHRY, CDR2 SYGVKD. The CDR3 is 13 amino acids. The CDR3 loop reads CATQNSGRSEQYF. CDR3 DNA: TGTGCCACGCAAAATAGCGGGAGGTCCGAGCAGTACTTC.

The J gene is TRBJ2-7, the V gene TRBV11-3; D possibly corresponds to TRBD2 (6 bases). There are 14 residues in the CDR3. With 1 base removed from V and 5 bases from J, the gap between germline ends came to 12 bases. Germline V gives CDR1 SGHNT, CDR2 YENEEA. The CDR3 DNA reads TGTGCCAGCAGCTTAGGTCCTGGAGGGGACGAGCAGTACTTC. Protein: CASSLGPGGDEQYF. The complete variable domain, with remaining parts taken from reference TRBV11-3 and TRBJ2-7, reads EAGVVQSPRYKIIEKKQPVAFWCNPISGHNTLYWYLQNLGQGPELLIRYENEEAVDDSQLPKDRFSAERLKGVDSTLKIQPAELGDSAVYLCASSLGPGGDEQYFGPGTRLTVT.

This clone was picked up a small number of times. V gene TRBV18 combines with J gene TRBJ1-4; 7 bases agree with TRBD1. V dropped 1 base and J dropped 6; count of bases not matched to a gene: 2. The CDR3 loop spans 14 amino acids. The germline gives CDR1 KGHSH, CDR2 LQKENI. CDR3 protein: CASSPRQGDEKLFF. In DNA form, the CDR3 reads TGTGCCAGCTCACCACGACAGGGTGATGAAAAACTGTTTTTT.

The CDR3 reads CASSGGDGGWRGAFF. The CDR3 nucleotides read TGCGCCAGCAGCGGCGGGGACGGCGGATGGCGTGGAGCTTTCTTT. The chain has TRBV5-1 and TRBJ1-1; D might be TRBD1 (5 bases). Between the trimmed V and J ends, which lost 4 bases and 10 bases, there was a span of 23 bases. CDR1 is SGHRS, CDR2 YFSETQ, per germline. The CDR3 totals 15 residues.

V and J are TRBV5-1 and TRBJ2-1; 8 bases agree with TRBD1. V dropped 0 bases and J dropped 5; count of bases not matched to a gene: 4. The CDR3 loop spans 15 amino acids. Germline-derived CDR1 and CDR2 are SGHRS and YFSETQ. CDR3 sequence: CASSLGTGNHNEQFF. The CDR3 DNA reads as TGCGCCAGCAGCTTGGGGACAGGGAATCACAATGAGCAGTTCTTC.